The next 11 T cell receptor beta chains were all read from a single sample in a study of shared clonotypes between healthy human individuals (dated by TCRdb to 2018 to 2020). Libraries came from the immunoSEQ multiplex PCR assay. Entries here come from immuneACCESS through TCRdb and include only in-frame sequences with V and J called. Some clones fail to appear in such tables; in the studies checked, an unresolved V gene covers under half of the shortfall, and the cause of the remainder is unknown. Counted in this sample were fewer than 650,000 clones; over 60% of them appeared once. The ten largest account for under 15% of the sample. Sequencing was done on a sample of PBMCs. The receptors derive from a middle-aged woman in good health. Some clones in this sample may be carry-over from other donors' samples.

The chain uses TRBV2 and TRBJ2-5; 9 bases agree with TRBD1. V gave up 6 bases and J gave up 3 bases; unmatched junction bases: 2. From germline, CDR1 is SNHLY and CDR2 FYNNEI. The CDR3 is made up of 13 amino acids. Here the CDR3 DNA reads TGTGCCAGCAGCCGGGACAGGGAAGAGACCCAGTACTTC. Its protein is CASSRDREETQYF.

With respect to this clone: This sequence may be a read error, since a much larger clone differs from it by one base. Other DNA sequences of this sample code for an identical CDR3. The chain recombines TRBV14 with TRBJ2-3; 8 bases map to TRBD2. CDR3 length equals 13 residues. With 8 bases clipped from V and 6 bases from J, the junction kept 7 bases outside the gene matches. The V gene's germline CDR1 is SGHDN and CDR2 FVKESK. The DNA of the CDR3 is TGTGCCAGCCAGCGGGAGAGGACGGATACGCAGTATTTT. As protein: CASQRERTDTQYF.

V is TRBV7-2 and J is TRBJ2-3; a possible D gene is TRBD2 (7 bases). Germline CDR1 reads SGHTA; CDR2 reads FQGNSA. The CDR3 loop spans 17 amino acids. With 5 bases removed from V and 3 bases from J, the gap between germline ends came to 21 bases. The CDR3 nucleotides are TGTGCCAGCAGCCCCTCCTTAGGGGGGGCCGGAACAGATACGCAGTATTTT. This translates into CASSPSLGGAGTDTQYF.

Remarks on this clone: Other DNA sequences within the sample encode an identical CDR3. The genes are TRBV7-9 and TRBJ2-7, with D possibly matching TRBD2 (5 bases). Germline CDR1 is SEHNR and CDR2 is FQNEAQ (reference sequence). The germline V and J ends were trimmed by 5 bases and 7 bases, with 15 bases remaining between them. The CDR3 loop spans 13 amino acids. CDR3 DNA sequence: TGTGCCAGCAGCCTCGCGGGTGCGCGAGAGCAGTACTTC. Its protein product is CASSLAGAREQYF.

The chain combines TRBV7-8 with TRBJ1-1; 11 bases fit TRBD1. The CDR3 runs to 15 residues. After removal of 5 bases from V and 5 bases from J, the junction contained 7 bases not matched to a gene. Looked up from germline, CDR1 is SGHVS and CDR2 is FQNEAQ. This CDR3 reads CASSPGDRGATEAFF. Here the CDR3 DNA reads TGTGCCAGCAGCCCAGGGGACAGGGGGGCAACTGAAGCTTTCTTT.

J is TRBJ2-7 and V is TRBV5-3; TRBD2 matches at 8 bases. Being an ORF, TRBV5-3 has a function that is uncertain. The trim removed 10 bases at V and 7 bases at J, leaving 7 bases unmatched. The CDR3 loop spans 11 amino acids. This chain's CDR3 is CAWRGAREQYF. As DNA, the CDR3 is TGTGCCTGGCGGGGGGCCAGAGAGCAGTACTTC.

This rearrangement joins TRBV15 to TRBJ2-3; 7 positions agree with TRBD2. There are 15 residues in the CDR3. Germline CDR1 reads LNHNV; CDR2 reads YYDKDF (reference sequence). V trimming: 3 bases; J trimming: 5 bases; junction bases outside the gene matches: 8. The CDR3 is CATSSLSSGVDTQYF. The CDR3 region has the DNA TGTGCCACCAGCAGTTTGTCTAGCGGTGTAGATACGCAGTATTTT.

CDR3 sequence (DNA): TGTGCCAGTAGTAGTGGGACAGGGAATTTTGCCCAGCATTTT. Translating it yields CASSSGTGNFAQHF. V usage is TRBV19 and J usage is TRBJ1-5; TRBD1 matches at 9 bases. Germline CDR1 LNHDA, CDR2 SQIVND (reference sequence). V was clipped by 4 bases and J by 11 bases; unmatched bases: 9. This CDR3 has 14 residues.

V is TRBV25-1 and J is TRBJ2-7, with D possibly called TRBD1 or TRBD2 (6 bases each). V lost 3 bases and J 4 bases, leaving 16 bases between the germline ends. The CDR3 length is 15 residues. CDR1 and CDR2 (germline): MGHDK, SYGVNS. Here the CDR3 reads CASSDRGTSGYEQYF. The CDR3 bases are TGTGCCAGCAGTGACCGCGGGACAAGCGGATACGAGCAGTACTTC.

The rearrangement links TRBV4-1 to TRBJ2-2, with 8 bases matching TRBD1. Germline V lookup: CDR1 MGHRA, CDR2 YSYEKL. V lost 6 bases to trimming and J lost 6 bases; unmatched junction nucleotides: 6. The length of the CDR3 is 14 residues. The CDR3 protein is CASRRRQGSGELFF. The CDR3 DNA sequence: TGCGCCAGCAGGAGGAGACAGGGGTCCGGGGAGCTGTTTTTT.

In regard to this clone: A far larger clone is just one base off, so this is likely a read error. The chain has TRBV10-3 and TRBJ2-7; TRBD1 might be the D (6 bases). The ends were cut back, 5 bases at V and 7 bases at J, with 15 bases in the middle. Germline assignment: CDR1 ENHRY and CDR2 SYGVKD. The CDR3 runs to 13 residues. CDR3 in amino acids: CAISNPTGGEQYF. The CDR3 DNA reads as TGTGCCATCAGTAACCCGACAGGTGGGGAGCAGTACTTC.